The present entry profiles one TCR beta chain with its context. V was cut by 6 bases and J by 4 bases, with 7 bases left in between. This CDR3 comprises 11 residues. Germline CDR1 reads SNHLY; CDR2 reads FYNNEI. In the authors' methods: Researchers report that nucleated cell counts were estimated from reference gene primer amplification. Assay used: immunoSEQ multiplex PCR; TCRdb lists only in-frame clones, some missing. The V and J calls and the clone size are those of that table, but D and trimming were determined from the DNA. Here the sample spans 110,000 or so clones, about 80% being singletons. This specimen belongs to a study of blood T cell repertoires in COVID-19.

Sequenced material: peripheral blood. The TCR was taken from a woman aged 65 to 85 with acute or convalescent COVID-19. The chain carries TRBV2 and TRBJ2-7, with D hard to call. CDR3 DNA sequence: TGTGCCAGCAGGGGCGAGTACGAGCAGTACTTC. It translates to CASRGEYEQYF.